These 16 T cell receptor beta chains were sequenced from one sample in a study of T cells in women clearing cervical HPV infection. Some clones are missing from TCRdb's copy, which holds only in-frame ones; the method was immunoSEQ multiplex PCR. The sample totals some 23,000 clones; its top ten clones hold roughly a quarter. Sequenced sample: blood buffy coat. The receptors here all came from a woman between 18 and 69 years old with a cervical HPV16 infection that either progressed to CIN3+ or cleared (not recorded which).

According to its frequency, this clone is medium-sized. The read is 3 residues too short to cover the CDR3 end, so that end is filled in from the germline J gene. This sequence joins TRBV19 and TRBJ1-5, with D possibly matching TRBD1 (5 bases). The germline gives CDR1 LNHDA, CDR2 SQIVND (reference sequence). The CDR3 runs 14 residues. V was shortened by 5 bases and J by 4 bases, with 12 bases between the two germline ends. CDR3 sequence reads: CASSAQGWNQPQHF. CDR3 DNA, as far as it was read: TGTGCCAGTAGTGCCCAGGGTTGGAATCAGCCC.

The DNA read from the CDR3 is TGTGCCAGCAGCCAAGGGAGCGGAGTCATGAACACTGAA. It encodes CASSQGSGVMNTE. The CDR3 as a whole reads CASSQGSGVMNTEAFF. The rearrangement uses TRBV4-2 and TRBJ1-1, with D unresolved. Read data end 3 residues before the CDR3 end; the end is taken from the germline J gene. Germline CDR1 reads LGHNA; CDR2 reads YNFKEQ. Trimming took off 1 base at V and 0 bases at J, with 12 bases between the two ends. This CDR3 region has 16 residues.

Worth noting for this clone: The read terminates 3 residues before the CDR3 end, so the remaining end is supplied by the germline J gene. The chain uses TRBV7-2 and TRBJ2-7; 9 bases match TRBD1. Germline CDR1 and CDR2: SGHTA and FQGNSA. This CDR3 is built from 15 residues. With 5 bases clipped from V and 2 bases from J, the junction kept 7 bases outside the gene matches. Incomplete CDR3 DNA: TGTGCCAGCAGCGGACTTACAGGGGGCCCCTACGAG. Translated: CASSGLTGGPYE. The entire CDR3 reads CASSGLTGGPYEQYF.

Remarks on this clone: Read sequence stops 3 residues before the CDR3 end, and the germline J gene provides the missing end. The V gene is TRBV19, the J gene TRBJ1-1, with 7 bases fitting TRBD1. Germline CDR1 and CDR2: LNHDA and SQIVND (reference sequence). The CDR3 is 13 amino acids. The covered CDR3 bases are TGTGCCAGTATAAGGGCAGGGGGTGAGAAG. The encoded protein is CASIRAGGEK. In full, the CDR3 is CASIRAGGEKAFF.

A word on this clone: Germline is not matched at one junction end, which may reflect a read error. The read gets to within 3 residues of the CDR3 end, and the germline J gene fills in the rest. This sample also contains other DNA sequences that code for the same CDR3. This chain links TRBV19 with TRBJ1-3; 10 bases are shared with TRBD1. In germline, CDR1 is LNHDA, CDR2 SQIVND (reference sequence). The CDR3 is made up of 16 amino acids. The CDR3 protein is CASSGRTGGLGNTIYF. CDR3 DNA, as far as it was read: TGTGCCAGTAGTGGACGGACAGGGGGTTTGGGAAACACG.

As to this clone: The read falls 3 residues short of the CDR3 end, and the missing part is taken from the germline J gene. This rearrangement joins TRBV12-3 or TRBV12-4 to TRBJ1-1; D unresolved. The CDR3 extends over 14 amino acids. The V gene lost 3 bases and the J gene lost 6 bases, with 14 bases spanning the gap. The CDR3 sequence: CASSFVGGFAEAFF. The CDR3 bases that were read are TGTGCCAGCAGTTTTGTAGGAGGGTTCGCTGAA.

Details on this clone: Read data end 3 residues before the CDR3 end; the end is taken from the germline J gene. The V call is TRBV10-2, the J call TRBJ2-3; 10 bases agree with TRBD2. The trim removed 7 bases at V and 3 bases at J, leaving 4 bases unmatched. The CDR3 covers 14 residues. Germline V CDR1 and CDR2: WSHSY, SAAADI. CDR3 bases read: TGCGCCAGCACCCTTAGCGGGGGGACAGATACG. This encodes CASTLSGGTDT. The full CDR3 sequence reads CASTLSGGTDTQYF.

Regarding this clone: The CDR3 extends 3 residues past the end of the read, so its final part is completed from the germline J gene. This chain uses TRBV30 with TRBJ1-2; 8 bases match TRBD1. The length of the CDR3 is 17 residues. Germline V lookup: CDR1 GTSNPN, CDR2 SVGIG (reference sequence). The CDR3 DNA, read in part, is TGTGCCTGGAGTGCCCATATTACAGGGGGAAGATTAAATGAC. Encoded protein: CAWSAHITGGRLND. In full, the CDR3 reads CAWSAHITGGRLNDYTF.

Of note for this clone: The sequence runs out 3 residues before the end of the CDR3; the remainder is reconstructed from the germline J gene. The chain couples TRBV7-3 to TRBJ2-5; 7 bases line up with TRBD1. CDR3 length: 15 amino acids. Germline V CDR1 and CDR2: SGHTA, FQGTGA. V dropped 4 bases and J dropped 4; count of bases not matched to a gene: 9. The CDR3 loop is CASSSGRTGGETQYF. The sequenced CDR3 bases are TGTGCCAGCAGCTCGGGACGGACAGGCGGAGAGACC.

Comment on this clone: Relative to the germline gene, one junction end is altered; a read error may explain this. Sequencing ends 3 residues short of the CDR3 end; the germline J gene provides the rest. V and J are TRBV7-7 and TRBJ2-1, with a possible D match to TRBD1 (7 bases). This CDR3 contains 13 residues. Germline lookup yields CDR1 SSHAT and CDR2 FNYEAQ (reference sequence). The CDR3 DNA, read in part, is TGTGCTAGCAGCATTCAGGGGGGCAATGAG. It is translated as CASSIQGGNE. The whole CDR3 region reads CASSIQGGNEQFF.

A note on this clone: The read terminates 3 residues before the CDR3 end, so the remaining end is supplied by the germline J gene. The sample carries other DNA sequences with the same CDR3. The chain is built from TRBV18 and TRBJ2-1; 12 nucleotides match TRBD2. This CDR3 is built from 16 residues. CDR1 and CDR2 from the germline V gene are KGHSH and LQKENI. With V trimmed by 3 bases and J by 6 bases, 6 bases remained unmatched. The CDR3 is CASSPLPSGRANEQFF. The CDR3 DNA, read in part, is TGTGCCAGCTCACCCCTCCCTAGCGGGAGGGCCAATGAG.

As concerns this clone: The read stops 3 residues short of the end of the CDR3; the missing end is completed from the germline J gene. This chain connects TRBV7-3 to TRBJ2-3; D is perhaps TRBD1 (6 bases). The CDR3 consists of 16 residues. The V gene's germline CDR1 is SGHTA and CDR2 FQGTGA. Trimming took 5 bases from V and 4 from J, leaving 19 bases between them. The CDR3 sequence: CASSHKSGTGSDTQYF. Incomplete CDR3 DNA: TGTGCCAGCAGCCATAAGTCAGGCACAGGGTCAGATACG.

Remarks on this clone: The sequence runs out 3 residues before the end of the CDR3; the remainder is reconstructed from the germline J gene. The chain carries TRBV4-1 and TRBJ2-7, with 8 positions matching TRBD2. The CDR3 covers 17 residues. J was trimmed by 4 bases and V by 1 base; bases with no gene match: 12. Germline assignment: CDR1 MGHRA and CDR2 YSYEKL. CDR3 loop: CASSQVFTSGAGYEQYF. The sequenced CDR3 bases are TGCGCCAGCAGCCAAGTTTTTACTAGCGGAGCGGGTTACGAG.

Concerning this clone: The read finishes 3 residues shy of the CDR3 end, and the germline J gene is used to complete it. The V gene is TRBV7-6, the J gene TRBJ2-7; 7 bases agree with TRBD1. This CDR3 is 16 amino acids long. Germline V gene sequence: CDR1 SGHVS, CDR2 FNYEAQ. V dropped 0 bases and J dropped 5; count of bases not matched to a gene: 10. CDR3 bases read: TGTGCCAGCAGCTTAGCAGGGACAGACTTTTCGGACGAG. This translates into CASSLAGTDFSDE. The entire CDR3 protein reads CASSLAGTDFSDEQYF.

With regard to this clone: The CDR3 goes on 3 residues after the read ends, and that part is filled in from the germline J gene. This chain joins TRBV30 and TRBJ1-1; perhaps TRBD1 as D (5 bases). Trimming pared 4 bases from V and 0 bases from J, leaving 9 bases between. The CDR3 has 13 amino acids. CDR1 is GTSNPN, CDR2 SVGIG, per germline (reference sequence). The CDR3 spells CAWILQVNTEAFF. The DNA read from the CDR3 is TGTGCCTGGATTCTACAGGTGAACACTGAA. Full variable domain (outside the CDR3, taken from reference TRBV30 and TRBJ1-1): SQTIHQWPATLVQPVGSPLSLECTVEGTSNPNLYWYRQAAGRGLQLLFYSVGIGQISSEVPQNLSASRPQDRQFILSSKKLLLSDSGFYLCAWILQVNTEAFFGQGTRLTVV.

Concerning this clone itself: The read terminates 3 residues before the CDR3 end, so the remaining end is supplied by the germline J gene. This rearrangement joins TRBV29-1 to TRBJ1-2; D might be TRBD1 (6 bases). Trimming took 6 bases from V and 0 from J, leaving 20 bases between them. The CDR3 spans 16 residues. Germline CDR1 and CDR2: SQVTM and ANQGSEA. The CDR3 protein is CSVDNRDFVANYGYTF. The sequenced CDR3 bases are TGCAGCGTGGATAACAGGGATTTCGTAGCTAACTATGGC.